This T cell receptor (beta chain) was sequenced for a study of regulatory T cells in long-lasting Graves disease. Looking at the study overall: Persistent Graves' disease required over 5 years of antithyroid drugs and positive TSH receptor antibodies.

The CDR3 runs 14 residues. Germline CDR1 and CDR2: ENHRY and SYGVKD. V lost 0 bases and J 7 bases, leaving 10 bases between the germline ends. A word on this clonotype: Its antigen is as yet unknown.

CDR3 regions were amplified by Arm-PCR using iRepertoire HTBI primers to build TCR beta libraries. Authors' processing steps: Samples revealed approximately 60 TRBV and roughly 15 TRBJ segments. Each CDR3 protein is one row after TCRdb ran MiXCR on the multiplex PCR reads. The V and J calls, along with clone size, are taken from TCRdb and not from the paper's own processing. The profile shows a few hundred thousand distinct CDR3 sequences, about 23% of them singletons. Time point indicated: persistent/refractory GD, antithyroid drugs over 5 years with positive TRAb. The TCR library was made from RNA extracted from PBMCs. Study observations and caveats: Whereas new patients shared roughly 910 public clonotypes, persistent patients shared more, at approximately 2,500. TRBV28, TRBJ1-2 and TRBJ2-5 emerged as the favored segments in persistent disease.

The receptor comes from a woman aged 40-49 years with Graves disease. This sample comprised peripheral blood mononuclear cells (PBMCs), obtained when the disease was refractory, from a patient treated with antithyroid drugs. The V and J genes are TRBV10-3 and TRBJ1-5; D possibly corresponds to TRBD1 (5 bases). The CDR3 sequence is CAISESGQGQPQHF. The CDR3, as DNA: TGTGCCATCAGTGAGTCCGGTCAGGGCCAGCCCCAGCATTTT.